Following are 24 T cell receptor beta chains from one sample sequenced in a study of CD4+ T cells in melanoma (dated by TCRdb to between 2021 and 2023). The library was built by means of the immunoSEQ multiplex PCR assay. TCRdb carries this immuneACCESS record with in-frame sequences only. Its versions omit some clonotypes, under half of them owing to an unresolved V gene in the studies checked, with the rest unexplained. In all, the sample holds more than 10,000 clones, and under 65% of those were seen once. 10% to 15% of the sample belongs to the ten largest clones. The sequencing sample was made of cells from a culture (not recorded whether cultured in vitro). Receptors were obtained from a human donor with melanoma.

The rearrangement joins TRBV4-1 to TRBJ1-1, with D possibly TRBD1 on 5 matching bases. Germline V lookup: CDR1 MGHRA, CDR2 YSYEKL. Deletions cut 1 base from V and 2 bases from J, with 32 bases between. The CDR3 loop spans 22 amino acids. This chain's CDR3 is CASSQVGLKRQADSGGNTEAFF. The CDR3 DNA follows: TGCGCCAGCAGCCAAGTTGGTTTGAAGCGTCAGGCCGATTCGGGGGGTAACACTGAAGCTTTCTTT.

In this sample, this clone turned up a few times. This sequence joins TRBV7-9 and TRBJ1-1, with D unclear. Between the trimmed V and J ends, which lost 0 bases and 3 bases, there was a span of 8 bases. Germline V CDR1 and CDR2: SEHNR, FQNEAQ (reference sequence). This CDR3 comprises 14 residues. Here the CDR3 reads CASSLAGRYTEAFF. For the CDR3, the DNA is TGTGCCAGCAGCTTAGCCGGCCGGTACACTGAAGCTTTCTTT.

As DNA, the CDR3 is TGTGCCAGCAGCACATCCTCCTACAATGAGCAGTTCTTC. Its translation is CASSTSSYNEQFF. The chain joins TRBV11-2 to TRBJ2-1; D gene unclear. Germline V CDR1 and CDR2: SGHAT, FQNNGV. V was clipped by 5 bases and J by 0 bases, with 5 bases between them. This CDR3 has 13 residues.

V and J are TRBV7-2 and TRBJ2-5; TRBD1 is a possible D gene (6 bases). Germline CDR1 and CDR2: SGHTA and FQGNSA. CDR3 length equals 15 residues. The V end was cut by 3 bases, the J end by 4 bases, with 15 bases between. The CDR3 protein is CASSLTGNIGETQYF. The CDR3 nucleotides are TGTGCCAGCAGCTTGACAGGAAATATTGGAGAGACCCAGTACTTC. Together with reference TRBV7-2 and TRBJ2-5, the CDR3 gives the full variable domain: GAGVSQSPSNKVTEKGKDVELRCDPISGHTALYWYRQSLGQGLEFLIYFQGNSAPDKSGLPSDRFSAERTGGSVSTLTIQRTQQEDSAVYLCASSLTGNIGETQYFGPGTRLLVL.

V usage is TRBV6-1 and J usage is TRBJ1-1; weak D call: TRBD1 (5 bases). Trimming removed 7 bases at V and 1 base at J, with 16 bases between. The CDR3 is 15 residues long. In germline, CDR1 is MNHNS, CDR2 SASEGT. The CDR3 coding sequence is TGTGCCAGCACCACCAACGGGGCAAAGAACACTGAAGCTTTCTTT. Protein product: CASTTNGAKNTEAFF.

CDR3 sequence reads: CASSRQGQGTWSYEQYF. The CDR3, as DNA: TGTGCCAGTAGCCGACAGGGACAGGGGACATGGTCCTACGAGCAGTACTTC. The rearrangement joins TRBV19 to TRBJ2-7; 10 nucleotides align to TRBD1. Germline CDR1 LNHDA, CDR2 SQIVND (reference sequence). With 6 bases clipped from V and 1 base from J, the junction kept 12 bases outside the gene matches. This CDR3 comprises 17 residues.

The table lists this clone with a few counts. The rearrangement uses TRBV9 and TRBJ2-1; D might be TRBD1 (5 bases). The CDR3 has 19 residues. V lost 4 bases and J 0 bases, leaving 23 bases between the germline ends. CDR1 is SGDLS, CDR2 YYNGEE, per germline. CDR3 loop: CASSIHRQGRGRSYNEQFF. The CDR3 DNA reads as TGTGCCAGCAGCATACACCGTCAGGGTCGTGGTCGCTCCTACAATGAGCAGTTCTTC.

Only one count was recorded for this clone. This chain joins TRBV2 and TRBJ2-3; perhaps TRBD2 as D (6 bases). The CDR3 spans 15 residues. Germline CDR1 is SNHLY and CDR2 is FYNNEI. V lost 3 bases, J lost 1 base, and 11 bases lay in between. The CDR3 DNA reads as TGTGCCAGCAGTGAGGGCGGGGCGGGCACAGATACGCAGTATTTT. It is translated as CASSEGGAGTDTQYF.

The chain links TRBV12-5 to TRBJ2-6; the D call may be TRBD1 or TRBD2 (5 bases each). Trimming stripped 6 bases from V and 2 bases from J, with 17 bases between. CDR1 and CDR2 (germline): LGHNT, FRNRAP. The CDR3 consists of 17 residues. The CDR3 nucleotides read TGTGCTAGTGGGCCGGGACGCTTGGGGCCTGGGGCCAACGTCCTGACTTTC. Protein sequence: CASGPGRLGPGANVLTF. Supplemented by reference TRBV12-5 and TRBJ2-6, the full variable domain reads DARVTQTPRHKVTEMGQEVTMRCQPILGHNTVFWYRQTMMQGLELLAYFRNRAPLDDSGMPKDRFSAEMPDATLATLKIQPSEPRDSAVYFCASGPGRLGPGANVLTFGAGSRLTVL.

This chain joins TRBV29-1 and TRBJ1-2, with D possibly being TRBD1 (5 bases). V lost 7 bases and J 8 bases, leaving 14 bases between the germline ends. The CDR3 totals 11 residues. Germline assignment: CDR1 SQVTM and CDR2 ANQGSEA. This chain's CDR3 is CSGGEVGGYTF. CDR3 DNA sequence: TGCAGCGGAGGGGAGGTGGGGGGCTACACCTTC.

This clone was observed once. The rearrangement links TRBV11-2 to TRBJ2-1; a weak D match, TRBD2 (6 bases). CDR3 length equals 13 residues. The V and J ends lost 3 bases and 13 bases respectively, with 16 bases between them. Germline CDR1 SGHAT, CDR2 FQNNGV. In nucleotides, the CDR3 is TGTGCCAGCAGCTTTGCGGGGAAGGTGAACCAGTTCTTC. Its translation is CASSFAGKVNQFF. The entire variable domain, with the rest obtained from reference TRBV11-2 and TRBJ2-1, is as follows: EAGVAQSPRYKIIEKRQSVAFWCNPISGHATLYWYQQILGQGPKLLIQFQNNGVVDDSQLPKDRFSAERLKGVDSTLKIQPAKLEDSAVYLCASSFAGKVNQFFGPGTRLTVL.

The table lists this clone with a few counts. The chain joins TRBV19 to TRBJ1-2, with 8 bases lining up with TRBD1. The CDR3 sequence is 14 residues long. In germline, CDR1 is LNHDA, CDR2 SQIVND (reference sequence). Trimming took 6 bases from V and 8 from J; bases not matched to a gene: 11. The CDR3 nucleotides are TGTGCCAGTAGGTCGGACAGGGAACAATTCGGCTACACCTTC. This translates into CASRSDREQFGYTF.

Here the CDR3 DNA reads TGTGCCAGCAGCTTAGCAATGTTGGGCGAGCAGTACTTC. Translation: CASSLAMLGEQYF. V gene TRBV11-2 combines with J gene TRBJ2-7, with D unclear. CDR3 length: 13 amino acids. The V end was cut by 1 base, the J end by 6 bases, with 10 bases between. CDR1 and CDR2 from the germline V gene are SGHAT and FQNNGV.

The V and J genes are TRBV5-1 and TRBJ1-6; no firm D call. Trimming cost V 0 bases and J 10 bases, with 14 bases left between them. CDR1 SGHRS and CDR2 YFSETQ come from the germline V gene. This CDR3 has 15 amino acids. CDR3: CASSLEGGVQSPLHF. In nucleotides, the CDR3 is TGCGCCAGCAGCTTGGAAGGTGGGGTGCAGTCACCCCTCCACTTT.

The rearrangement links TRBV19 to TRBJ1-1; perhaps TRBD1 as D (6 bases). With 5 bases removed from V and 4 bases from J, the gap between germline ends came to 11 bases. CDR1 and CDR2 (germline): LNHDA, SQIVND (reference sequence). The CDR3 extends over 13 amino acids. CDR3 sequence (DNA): TGTGCCAGTAGTTTTTCAGGGGCCACTGAAGCTTTCTTT. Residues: CASSFSGATEAFF.

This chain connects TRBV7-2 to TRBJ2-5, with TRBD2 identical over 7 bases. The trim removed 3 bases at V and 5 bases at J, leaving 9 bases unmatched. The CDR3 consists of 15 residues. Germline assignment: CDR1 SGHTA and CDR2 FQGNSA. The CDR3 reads CASSFKTHGRETQYF. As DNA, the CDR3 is TGTGCCAGCAGCTTCAAGACCCACGGGAGGGAGACCCAGTACTTC.

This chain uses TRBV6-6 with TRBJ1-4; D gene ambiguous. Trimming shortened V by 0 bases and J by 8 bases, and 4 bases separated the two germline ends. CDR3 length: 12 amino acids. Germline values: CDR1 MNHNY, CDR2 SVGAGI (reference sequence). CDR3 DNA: TGTGCCAGCAGTTACTCCGGGGAAAAACTGTTTTTT. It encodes CASSYSGEKLFF.

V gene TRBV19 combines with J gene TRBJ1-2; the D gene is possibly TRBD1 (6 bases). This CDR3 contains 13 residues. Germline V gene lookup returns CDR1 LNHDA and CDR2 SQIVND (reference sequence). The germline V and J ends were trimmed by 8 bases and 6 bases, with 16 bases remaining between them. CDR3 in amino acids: CASGMTGINGYTF. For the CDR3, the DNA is TGTGCCAGTGGAATGACAGGAATTAATGGCTACACCTTC.

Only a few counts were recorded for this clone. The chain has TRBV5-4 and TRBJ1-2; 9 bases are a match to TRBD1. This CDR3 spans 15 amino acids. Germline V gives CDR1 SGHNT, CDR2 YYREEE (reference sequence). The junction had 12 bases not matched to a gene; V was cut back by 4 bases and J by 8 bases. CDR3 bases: TGTGCCAGCAGCCTAGGGGACAGGGAGGTAGGAGGCTACACCTTC. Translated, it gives CASSLGDREVGGYTF.

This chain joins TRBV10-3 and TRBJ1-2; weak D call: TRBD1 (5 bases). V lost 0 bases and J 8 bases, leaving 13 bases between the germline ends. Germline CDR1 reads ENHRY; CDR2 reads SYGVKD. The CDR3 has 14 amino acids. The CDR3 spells CAISESPQGGGYTF. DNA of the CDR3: TGTGCCATCAGTGAGTCACCGCAGGGAGGCGGCTACACCTTC.

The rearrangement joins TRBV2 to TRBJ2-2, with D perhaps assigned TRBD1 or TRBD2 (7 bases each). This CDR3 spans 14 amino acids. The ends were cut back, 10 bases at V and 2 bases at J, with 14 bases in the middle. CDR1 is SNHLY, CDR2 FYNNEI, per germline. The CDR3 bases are TGTGCCATTCACAGGGGACTAAACACCGGGGAGCTGTTTTTT. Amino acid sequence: CAIHRGLNTGELFF. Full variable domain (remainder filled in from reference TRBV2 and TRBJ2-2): EPEVTQTPSHQVTQMGQEVILRCVPISNHLYFYWYRQILGQKVEFLVSFYNNEISEKSEIFDDQFSVERPDGSNFTLKIRSTKLEDSAMYFCAIHRGLNTGELFFGEGSRLTVL.

Written as DNA, the CDR3 is TGCGCCAGCAGTGACTATGTACAGGGGAACACTGAAGCTTTCTTT. Amino acid sequence: CASSDYVQGNTEAFF. This rearrangement joins TRBV23-1 to TRBJ1-1; tentative D call: TRBD1 (6 bases). TRBV23-1 is marked as an open reading frame, function uncertain. The V end lost 5 bases, the J end lost 1 base, and 14 bases lay between the germline ends. The CDR3 contains 15 residues.

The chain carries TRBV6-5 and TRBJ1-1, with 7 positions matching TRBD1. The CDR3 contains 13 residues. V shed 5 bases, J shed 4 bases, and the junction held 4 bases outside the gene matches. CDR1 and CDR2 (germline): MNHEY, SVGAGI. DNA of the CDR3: TGTGCCAGCAGTCAGAGACAGGGCACTGAAGCTTTCTTT. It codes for CASSQRQGTEAFF.

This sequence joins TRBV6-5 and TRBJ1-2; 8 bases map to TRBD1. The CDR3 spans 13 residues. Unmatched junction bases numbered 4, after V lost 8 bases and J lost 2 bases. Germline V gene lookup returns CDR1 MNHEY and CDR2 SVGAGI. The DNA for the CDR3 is TGTGCCAGCCGGACAGGGAGGAACTATGGCTACACCTTC. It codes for CASRTGRNYGYTF.